One sample yielded the 21 T cell receptor beta chains listed below, sequenced in a study of T cell responses to AZD1222 COVID-19 vaccine (dated by TCRdb to about 2021). The method was the immunoSEQ multiplex PCR assay. TCRdb took over this immuneACCESS table, retaining in-frame rearrangements with V and J assigned. Such tables are incomplete; in checked studies, under half of the missing clones stem from an unresolved V gene, and the remainder is unexplained. Counted in this sample were about 97,000 clones; approximately 90% of them appeared once. 7.5% of the sample is held by the ten biggest clonotypes. What this sample's time point label stands for: baseline before first vaccination. Here the sequenced sample was peripheral blood, taken on day 0 of AZD1222 vaccination. Source of these receptors: an adult in good health.

This chain uses TRBV11-2 with TRBJ2-5, with 8 bases identical to TRBD1. V was pared by 1 base and J by 5 bases, with 12 bases of the junction left unmatched. In germline, CDR1 is SGHAT, CDR2 FQNNGV. There are 17 residues in the CDR3. The CDR3 is CASSLAPGQGGRETQYF. CDR3 DNA: TGTGCCAGCAGCTTAGCCCCAGGACAGGGCGGTAGGGAGACCCAGTACTTC.

The chain recombines TRBV2 with TRBJ2-2, with a tentative D call TRBD2 (5 bases). The V end lost 11 bases, the J end lost 5 bases, and 18 bases lay between the germline ends. The CDR3 totals 14 residues. CDR1 is SNHLY and CDR2 is FYNNEI in the germline V gene. CDR3 DNA sequence: TGTGCCTCGTGGGAGACCCCAAGTACCGGGGAGCTGTTTTTT. It is translated as CASWETPSTGELFF.

CDR3 DNA: TGTGCCACCAGTGGCCACACCGGGACAGGGGAAGGAGGCTACACCTTC. It yields the protein CATSGHTGTGEGGYTF. The chain links TRBV24-1 to TRBJ1-2; 10 bases agree with TRBD1. V was pared by 5 bases and J by 8 bases, with 13 bases of the junction left unmatched. Germline V lookup: CDR1 KGHDR, CDR2 SFDVKD. This CDR3 region has 16 residues.

The chain is built from TRBV6-4 and TRBJ1-1, with 11 positions matching TRBD1. CDR1 and CDR2 from the germline V gene are MRHNA and SNTAGT. V gave up 2 bases and J gave up 11 bases; unmatched junction bases: 4. The CDR3 runs 13 residues. As DNA, the CDR3 is TGTGCCAGCAGTGACGGACAGGGGGCTGGGGCTTTCTTT. This sequence encodes CASSDGQGAGAFF.

The chain has TRBV11-2 and TRBJ1-5, with D unclear. Trimming cost V 0 bases and J 5 bases, with 11 bases left between them. Germline values: CDR1 SGHAT, CDR2 FQNNGV. The CDR3 totals 15 residues. The CDR3 protein is CASSLDGGGDQPQHF. CDR3 DNA sequence: TGTGCCAGCAGCTTAGATGGAGGTGGGGATCAGCCCCAGCATTTT.

V and J are TRBV5-4 and TRBJ1-5; 7 bases agree with TRBD1. The junction had 2 bases not matched to a gene; V was cut back by 3 bases and J by 5 bases. In germline, CDR1 is SGHNT, CDR2 YYREEE (reference sequence). The CDR3 sequence is 13 residues long. CDR3 coding DNA: TGTGCCAGCAGCTCTGGACAGGATCAGCCCCAGCATTTT. Encoded protein: CASSSGQDQPQHF. Based on the CDR3 plus reference TRBV5-4 and TRBJ1-5, the full variable domain is ETGVTQSPTHLIKTRGQQVTLRCSSQSGHNTVSWYQQALGQGPQFIFQYYREEENGRGNFPPRFSGLQFPNYSSELNVNALELDDSALYLCASSSGQDQPQHFGDGTRLSIL.

This rearrangement joins TRBV5-1 to TRBJ1-1, with 10 positions matching TRBD1. The length of the CDR3 is 16 residues. Germline loops: CDR1 SGHRS, CDR2 YFSETQ. After removal of 4 bases from V and 4 bases from J, the junction contained 10 bases not matched to a gene. The CDR3 spells CASSPDRGRMSTEAFF. Here the CDR3 DNA reads TGCGCCAGCAGCCCCGACAGGGGGCGAATGAGCACTGAAGCTTTCTTT.

The chain joins TRBV5-1 to TRBJ2-2; D remains ambiguous. Trimming left V 1 base short and J 1 base short, with 5 bases between. Germline V CDR1 and CDR2: SGHRS, YFSETQ. The CDR3 spans 14 residues. The CDR3, as DNA: TGCGCCAGCAGCTTGACACAGAACACCGGGGAGCTGTTTTTT. It codes for CASSLTQNTGELFF.

The V and J genes are TRBV5-6 and TRBJ2-4; D may be TRBD1 (5 bases). This CDR3 is built from 14 residues. The germline V gene has CDR1 SGHDT and CDR2 YYEEEE. Trimming removed 0 bases at V and 4 bases at J, with 8 bases between. In nucleotides, the CDR3 is TGTGCCAGCAGCTTGGAAGGGGTTAAAAACATTCAGTACTTC. Amino acid sequence: CASSLEGVKNIQYF.

This rearrangement joins TRBV19 to TRBJ2-2; 16 nucleotides align to TRBD2. This CDR3 has 16 amino acids. In germline, CDR1 is LNHDA, CDR2 SQIVND (reference sequence). With 5 bases clipped from V and 6 bases from J, the junction kept 3 bases outside the gene matches. The CDR3 bases are TGTGCCAGTAGTTCAGGGACTAGCGGGGGGGCCGGGGAGCTGTTTTTT. Translation gives CASSSGTSGGAGELFF.

The chain links TRBV4-1 to TRBJ2-2; 14 bases match TRBD2. This CDR3 contains 17 residues. The trim removed 4 bases at V and 1 base at J, leaving 2 bases unmatched. Germline CDR1 and CDR2: MGHRA and YSYEKL. The CDR3 sequence is CASSLGTSGGNTGELFF. The CDR3 bases are TGCGCCAGCAGCCTGGGGACTAGCGGGGGGAACACCGGGGAGCTGTTTTTT.

The rearrangement joins TRBV7-9 to TRBJ2-1; 13 bases agree with TRBD2. CDR1 and CDR2 from the germline V gene are SEHNR and FQNEAQ (reference sequence). Trimming took 5 bases from V and 5 from J; bases not matched to a gene: 3. This CDR3 has 15 residues. CDR3 DNA: TGTGCCAGCAGCCTGGGACTAGCGGGAAACAATGAGCAGTTCTTC. Its protein product is CASSLGLAGNNEQFF.

The chain joins TRBV2 to TRBJ2-7; 10 bases are shared with TRBD1. This CDR3 is 16 amino acids long. Losses at the gene ends were 0 bases for V and 4 bases for J; bases not matched to a gene: 6. The germline gives CDR1 SNHLY, CDR2 FYNNEI. CDR3 bases: TGTGCCAGCAGTGAAGCCGGTGGGGGACAGGGGTACGAGCAGTACTTC. This codes for CASSEAGGGQGYEQYF.

The chain has TRBV6-5 and TRBJ1-5; D gene unclear. V shed 3 bases and J shed 6 bases, with 9 bases lying between them. This CDR3 has 13 amino acids. Per germline, CDR1 MNHEY and CDR2 SVGAGI. The CDR3, as DNA: TGTGCCAGCAGTTATGTCGAGGGTCAGCCCCAGCATTTT. Its protein product is CASSYVEGQPQHF.

This chain links TRBV6-5 with TRBJ2-7; D uncertain. Germline lookup yields CDR1 MNHEY and CDR2 SVGAGI. The CDR3 contains 15 residues. V lost 0 bases and J 5 bases, leaving 14 bases between the germline ends. Written as DNA, the CDR3 is TGTGCCAGCAGTTACTCTAGGACGGCTCGGAACGAGCAGTACTTC. This gives the protein CASSYSRTARNEQYF.

The rearrangement links TRBV18 to TRBJ1-2, with D unresolved. Germline values: CDR1 KGHSH, CDR2 LQKENI. Trimming took 2 bases from V and 3 from J, leaving 13 bases between them. The CDR3 sequence is 15 residues long. Written as DNA, the CDR3 is TGTGCCAGCTCACCAGCTCTTCTAGGAGACTATGGCTACACCTTC. Its protein product is CASSPALLGDYGYTF. Variable domain in full (rest from reference TRBV18 and TRBJ1-2): NAGVMQNPRHLVRRRGQEARLRCSPMKGHSHVYWYRQLPEEGLKFMVYLQKENIIDESGMPKERFSAEFPKEGPSILRIQQVVRGDSAAYFCASSPALLGDYGYTFGSGTRLTVV.

The gene calls are TRBV9 and TRBJ2-3; the match to TRBD1 covers 7 bases. The junction had 5 bases not matched to a gene; V was cut back by 4 bases and J by 0 bases. This CDR3 comprises 15 residues. Germline CDR1 SGDLS, CDR2 YYNGEE. CDR3 amino acids: CASSQRQGSTDTQYF. CDR3 nucleotide sequence: TGTGCCAGCAGCCAAAGACAGGGTAGCACAGATACGCAGTATTTT. Full variable domain (rest looked up from reference TRBV9 and TRBJ2-3): DSGVTQTPKHLITATGQRVTLRCSPRSGDLSVYWYQQSLDQGLQFLIQYYNGEERAKGNILERFSAQQFPDLHSELNLSSLELGDSALYFCASSQRQGSTDTQYFGPGTRLTVL.

This clone was picked up one time. The chain links TRBV7-2 to TRBJ2-7, with 9 bases identical to TRBD1. The junction had 13 bases not matched to a gene; V was cut back by 5 bases and J by 5 bases. Germline V gives CDR1 SGHTA, CDR2 FQGNSA. The CDR3 runs 16 residues. In DNA form, the CDR3 reads TGTGCCAGCAGCCCAATGGCGGGACAGGGAGTACACGAGCAGTACTTC. Protein: CASSPMAGQGVHEQYF.

The chain combines TRBV5-1 with TRBJ2-5; 11 nucleotides align to TRBD1. The CDR3 runs 20 residues. Unmatched junction bases numbered 17, after V lost 1 base and J lost 3 bases. Germline CDR1 is SGHRS and CDR2 is YFSETQ. In nucleotides, the CDR3 is TGCGCCAGCAGCTTGCTTCCGGGACAGGGGGTATCCCAGCCAAAAGAGACCCAGTACTTC. It specifies CASSLLPGQGVSQPKETQYF.

The gene calls are TRBV19 and TRBJ1-4; D is unresolved. Looked up from germline, CDR1 is LNHDA and CDR2 is SQIVND (reference sequence). Trimming removed 5 bases from V and 8 bases from J, with 15 bases in between. This CDR3 has 14 amino acids. CDR3 nucleotide sequence: TGTGCCAGTAGTCCAACACCCGCAGGCGAAAAACTGTTTTTT. Translation: CASSPTPAGEKLFF.

The V call is TRBV6-5, the J call TRBJ1-2; D ambiguous. The CDR3 is 13 residues long. In germline, CDR1 is MNHEY, CDR2 SVGAGI. V gave up 2 bases and J gave up 8 bases, with 12 bases separating them. CDR3 protein: CASSYNRELGYTF. CDR3 bases: TGTGCCAGCAGTTACAATCGCGAACTGGGCTACACCTTC.